This TCR beta chain was retrieved from a study of CD8 T cells in Susac syndrome. Overall study: Patients with Susac syndrome were therapy-naive, on corticosteroids, or on intravenous immunoglobulin alone at the time that blood was drawn. Study-wide points: By the study's own acknowledgment, its TCR sequencing and HLA analysis included relatively few individuals.

Patients with Susac syndrome fulfilled recently defined diagnostic criteria for definite or probable disease. Both CD4+ and CD8+ T cells were negatively isolated, and TEMRA cells underwent FACS enrichment. On this clonotype: Its antigen is currently unknown.

CDR3 size: 11 residues. CDR1 and CDR2 from the germline V gene are GTSNPN and SVGIG (reference sequence). V gave up 7 bases and J gave up 3 bases, with 10 bases separating them. Random hexamers served to reverse transcribe roughly 0.45 to 1 ug RNA. Using its own MiXCR run on the immunoSEQ multiplex PCR reads, TCRdb lists one record per CDR3 protein. The sample lists hundreds of thousands of distinct CDR3 sequences, about 95% occurring once. The receptor was derived from a human donor with Susac syndrome. The chain is built from TRBV30 and TRBJ2-7; D possibly corresponds to TRBD1 (6 bases). Sequenced input: CD4+ T cells from PBMCs. CDR3 in DNA: TGTGCCTTGGACAGTCTCTACGAGCAGTACTTC. This codes for CALDSLYEQYF.